A selection of T cell receptor beta chains follows, all from one sample in a study of OX40 agonist ivuxolimab in advanced cancers. Sequenced by immunoSEQ multiplex PCR; TCRdb stores in-frame clones only, minus some. Of fewer than 55,000 clones listed, 81% are singletons. This specimen consisted of CD4+ or CD8+ T cells sorted from blood, obtained in a trial of the OX40 agonist ivuxolimab. Every receptor here comes from an adult with an advanced solid tumor such as melanoma, head and neck, liver or kidney cancer. The CDR3 runs from the conserved cysteine through the conserved F or W. The D gene is left open where the match is weak.

j_gene | d_gene | v_gene | CDR3aa
TRBJ1-2 | TRBD1 | TRBV10-3 | CAISDLNRGGYGYTF
TRBJ1-1 | - | TRBV28 | CASSFTTANTEAFF
TRBJ1-4 | TRBD1 | TRBV7-2 | CASSWVQGGYEKLFF
TRBJ1-1 | - | TRBV13 | CASSLGQVTEAFF
TRBJ1-4 | - | TRBV2 | CASSPIWGLSEKLFF
TRBJ1-5 | - | TRBV7-2 | CASSLDGYSNQPQHF
TRBJ1-1 | TRBD1 | TRBV5-1 | CASSWEGQAEAFF
TRBJ1-6 | TRBD1 | TRBV7-9 | CASSSGQGGNSPLHF
TRBJ1-3 | - | TRBV6-1 | CATLGQNSGNTIYF
TRBJ2-1 | - | TRBV28 | CASTLGNYNEQFF
TRBJ2-1 | - | TRBV19 | CASSLTESSYNEQFF
TRBJ1-4 | - | TRBV28 | CASSPDGPINEKLFF
TRBJ2-2 | TRBD1 | TRBV11-3 | CASGQGGTGELFF
TRBJ1-1 | - | TRBV6-1 | CASSFHRAVNEAFF
TRBJ2-3 | TRBD2 | TRBV27 | CASSLGTSGRDTQYF
TRBJ1-4 | TRBD1 | TRBV6-6 | CASSLTGMDEKLFF
TRBJ2-1 | TRBD2 | TRBV28 | CASTSGGQGEQFF
TRBJ1-2 | - | TRBV4-1 | CASSQVNPGGYGYTF
TRBJ2-1 | - | TRBV5-4 | CASSLERATREQFF
TRBJ2-2 | TRBD1 | TRBV29-1 | CSAGGGQGHTGELFF
TRBJ2-1 | - | TRBV9 | CASNQAIPDNEQFF
TRBJ1-6 | - | TRBV6-6 | CASSPGINSPLHF
TRBJ2-1 | - | TRBV7-6 | CASSPGGLTMSSYNEQFF
TRBJ1-2 | - | TRBV2 | CASSGLYGYTF
TRBJ1-2 | - | TRBV11-2 | CASSLDGPNGYTF
TRBJ2-3 | - | TRBV7-9 | CASSLGGATDTQYF